Shown below are 6 T cell receptor beta chains from a single sample sequenced in a study of shared clonotypes between healthy human individuals (dated by TCRdb to 2018 to 2021). To prepare the library, the immunoSEQ multiplex PCR assay was applied. TCRdb's version of the immuneACCESS table is confined to in-frame rearrangements and falls short of the full clone set. An unresolved V gene accounts for under half of the shortfall where checked; the remainder is of unknown origin. A total of approximately 460,000 clones appear in this sample, around 77% of them only once. 12% of the sample is in the top ten clones. Sequencing input: PBMCs. The origin of the receptors is a woman aged 40 to 50 in good health. Some clones in this sample may be carry-over from other donors' samples.

The V gene is TRBV7-3, the J gene TRBJ2-2; 8 bases map to TRBD1. V lost 5 bases to trimming and J lost 3 bases; unmatched junction nucleotides: 8. There are 16 residues in the CDR3. Per the germline V gene, CDR1 is SGHTA and CDR2 is FQGTGA. The CDR3 loop is CASSLGEDRDTGELFF. CDR3 coding DNA: TGTGCCAGCAGCCTTGGGGAGGACAGGGACACCGGGGAGCTGTTTTTT.

The rearrangement joins TRBV28 to TRBJ1-6; D uncertain. V lost 6 bases and J lost 5, with 17 bases in between. The CDR3 sequence is 16 residues long. Per germline, CDR1 MDHEN and CDR2 SYDVKM. In DNA form, the CDR3 reads TGTGCCAGCAGCCCCAGGAATTCACTCAATAATTCACCCCTCCACTTT. As protein: CASSPRNSLNNSPLHF.

The J gene is TRBJ2-3, the V gene TRBV5-4; 8 nucleotides agree with TRBD2. The germline V gene has CDR1 SGHNT and CDR2 YYREEE (reference sequence). After removal of 0 bases from V and 5 bases from J, the junction contained 2 bases not matched to a gene. This CDR3 is 14 amino acids long. The DNA for the CDR3 is TGTGCCAGCAGCTTGGACCTAGCGGGAGATACGCAGTATTTT. As protein: CASSLDLAGDTQYF.

The J gene is TRBJ2-7, the V gene TRBV5-6; 9 bases fit TRBD2. The CDR3 runs to 14 residues. Germline values: CDR1 SGHDT, CDR2 YYEEEE. V lost 4 bases to trimming and J lost 5 bases; unmatched junction nucleotides: 7. Here the CDR3 reads CASSVSGRIHEQYF. CDR3 DNA sequence: TGTGCCAGCAGCGTGAGCGGGAGGATCCACGAGCAGTACTTC.

The gene calls are TRBV18 and TRBJ2-1, with TRBD2 as a possible D gene (6 bases). The germline V gene encodes CDR1 KGHSH and CDR2 LQKENI. Deletions cut 6 bases from V and 9 bases from J, with 12 bases between. The CDR3 is 12 amino acids. As DNA, the CDR3 is TGTGCCAGCTCTCGACTAGTTGCTGAGCAGTTCTTC. It codes for CASSRLVAEQFF. The entire variable domain, with the rest obtained from reference TRBV18 and TRBJ2-1, is as follows: NAGVMQNPRHLVRRRGQEARLRCSPMKGHSHVYWYRQLPEEGLKFMVYLQKENIIDESGMPKERFSAEFPKEGPSILRIQQVVRGDSAAYFCASSRLVAEQFFGPGTRLTVL.

In its sample, this clone was seen once. V usage is TRBV10-2 and J usage is TRBJ2-2, with a weak D call TRBD2 (5 bases). The germline V gene has CDR1 WSHSY and CDR2 SAAADI. The CDR3 contains 15 residues. Deletions cut 4 bases from V and 0 bases from J, with 9 bases between. The CDR3 is CASSVPAANTGELFF. The CDR3 DNA follows: TGCGCCAGCAGTGTCCCAGCGGCGAACACCGGGGAGCTGTTTTTT.